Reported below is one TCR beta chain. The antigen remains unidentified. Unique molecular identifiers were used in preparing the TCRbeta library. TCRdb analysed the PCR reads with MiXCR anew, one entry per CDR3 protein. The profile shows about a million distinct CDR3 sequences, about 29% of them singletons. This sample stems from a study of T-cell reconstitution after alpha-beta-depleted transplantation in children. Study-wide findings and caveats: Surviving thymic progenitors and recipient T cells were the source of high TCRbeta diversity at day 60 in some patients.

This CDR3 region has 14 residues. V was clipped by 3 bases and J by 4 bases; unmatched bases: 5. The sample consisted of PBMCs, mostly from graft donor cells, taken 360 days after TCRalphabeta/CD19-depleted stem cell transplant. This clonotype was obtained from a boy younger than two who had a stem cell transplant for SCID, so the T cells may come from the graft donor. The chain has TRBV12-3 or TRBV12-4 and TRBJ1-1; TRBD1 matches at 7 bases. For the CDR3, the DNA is TGTGCCAGCAGTTTCAGGGGGATTGGCACTGAAGCTTTCTTT. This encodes CASSFRGIGTEAFF.